This record concerns one TCR beta chain sequence. This sample was taken from a study of blood T cell repertoires in COVID-19. Data came from immunoSEQ multiplex PCR; TCRdb stores just in-frame clones and leaves some out. This sample has about 78,000 clones; 80% to 95% occur once, and the top ten carry around 0.8%. Per germline, CDR1 SGHNT and CDR2 YYREEE (reference sequence). This CDR3 contains 12 residues. V shed 4 bases and J shed 4 bases, with 8 bases lying between them. The source is a woman older than 75 with acute or convalescent COVID-19. This chain links TRBV5-4 with TRBJ1-2; possibly TRBD1 for D (5 bases). The specimen was peripheral blood. The CDR3 protein is CASSKDSYGYTF. DNA of the CDR3: TGTGCCAGCAGCAAAGACAGCTATGGCTACACCTTC.